This entry features one TCR beta chain sequence. The data are from a study of cytomegalovirus exposure and HLA in healthy donors. The CDR3 is 12 residues long. Trimming cost V 4 bases and J 5 bases, with 9 bases left between them. Germline CDR1 and CDR2: LGHNT and FRNRAP. Primers included in the PCR were 60 Vbeta and 13 Jbeta primers. TCRdb keeps only in-frame clones here, not all; method: immunoSEQ multiplex PCR. The sample includes approximately 220,000 clones, around 80% seen only once; the top ten take over 0.55%. The TCR comes from a man aged 18 to 29 in good health and CMV-seronegative. The rearrangement links TRBV12-5 to TRBJ2-7; TRBD1 might be the D (5 bases). Sequenced sample: PBMCs. The CDR3 loop reads CASGYSRDEQYF. DNA of the CDR3: TGTGCTAGTGGTTACTCCAGGGACGAGCAGTACTTC.